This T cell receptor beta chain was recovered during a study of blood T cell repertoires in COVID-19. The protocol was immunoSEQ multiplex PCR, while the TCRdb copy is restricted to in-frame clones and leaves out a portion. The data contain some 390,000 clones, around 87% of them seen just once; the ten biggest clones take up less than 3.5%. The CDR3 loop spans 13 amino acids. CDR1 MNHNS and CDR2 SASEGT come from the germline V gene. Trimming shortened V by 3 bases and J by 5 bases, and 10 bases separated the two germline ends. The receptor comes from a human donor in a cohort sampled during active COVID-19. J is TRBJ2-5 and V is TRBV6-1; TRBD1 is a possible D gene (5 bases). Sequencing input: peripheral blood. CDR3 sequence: CASSEQGGETQYF. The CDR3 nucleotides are TGTGCCAGCAGTGAGCAGGGTGGGGAGACCCAGTACTTC.